Included here is one T cell receptor (beta chain) sequence, with context. This sample was included in a study of shared clonotypes between healthy human individuals. The CDR3 loop spans 15 amino acids. Germline V gene data show CDR1 as SNHLY and CDR2 as FYNNEI. Trimming cost V 3 bases and J 2 bases, with 14 bases left between them. Terminally differentiated effector memory CD45RA+ cells were excluded from the naive CD8 cells, which were CD45RO-negative and positively selected for CCR7. Sequenced by immunoSEQ multiplex PCR; TCRdb stores in-frame clones only, minus some. The sample comprises about 2 million clones, 85% to 95% of which are singletons, and around 1.1% rests with the top ten.

The clonotype was recovered from a man aged 18 to 30 in good health. The specimen was naive CD8+ T cells sorted from blood. The chain combines TRBV2 with TRBJ2-7, with D possibly TRBD2 on 6 matching bases. Written as DNA, the CDR3 is TGTGCCAGCAGTGAGACTAGGGACCCCGCCTACGAGCAGTACTTC. It codes for CASSETRDPAYEQYF.